The clone carrying this T cell receptor beta chain was observed a handful of times. No antigen is known for it. The sample originates from a study of post-analysis software for immune sequencing data. V trimming: 5 bases; J trimming: 0 bases; junction bases outside the gene matches: 9. This CDR3 is 17 amino acids long. CDR1 and CDR2 (germline): SEHNR, FQNEAQ (reference sequence). Every TCR beta cDNA library bore unique molecular identifiers. TCRdb reanalysed the PCR reads using MiXCR and keeps one entry per CDR3 protein. This sample has 750,000 to 950,000 distinct CDR3 sequences, with under 70% found just once. Overall study findings and caveats: With TRBV5-6, TRBV5-1 and TRBV20-1 included, about five TRBV segments were more frequent in patients than in controls. By F measure, samples from a shared preparation batch strongly co-clustered.

The receptor was derived from a girl aged 5-17 years with multiple sclerosis. The gene calls are TRBV7-9 and TRBJ2-1, with 8 bases fitting TRBD2. Sequenced: blood. The CDR3: CASSRAGTRLSYNEQFF. The CDR3 coding sequence is TGTGCCAGCAGCCGGGCCGGGACTAGACTCTCCTACAATGAGCAGTTCTTC. Full variable domain (remainder filled in from reference TRBV7-9 and TRBJ2-1): DTGVSQNPRHKITKRGQNVTFRCDPISEHNRLYWYRQTLGQGPEFLTYFQNEAQLEKSRLLSDRFSAERPKGSFSTLEIQRTEQGDSAMYLCASSRAGTRLSYNEQFFGPGTRLTVL.